Sequencing of this TCR beta chain was carried out in a study of CD8+ T cells in alopecia areata. General study results and limits: Patients shared TCRs less clearly than mice did, possibly for HLA-related reasons. Elevated clonality characterized lesional scalp relative to normal scalp, particularly in alopecia totalis/universalis.

CDR1 and CDR2 (germline): SQVTM, ANQGSEA. CDR3 length: 15 residues. With 4 bases clipped from V and 3 bases from J, the junction kept 7 bases outside the gene matches. This clone appeared a single time. The antigen is not known. It was cDNA, reverse transcribed from extracted RNA, that served as the sequencing template. Profiling relied on immunoSEQ multiplex PCR, and the TCRdb table lists in-frame clones only, not all of them. The repertoire holds tens of thousands of clones, roughly 80% seen once, with about a fifth in the top ten. Punch biopsies of lesional scalp, plus peripheral blood, were taken from alopecia areata patients.

The specimen sequenced was NKG2D-low CD8+ T cells sorted from blood. The TCR originated in a human donor with alopecia areata. The chain recombines TRBV29-1 with TRBJ2-1; 9 nucleotides match TRBD1. CDR3 nucleotides: TGCAGCGTTGCTGGGGGACAGGGAGACTACAATGAGCAGTTCTTC. The encoded protein is CSVAGGQGDYNEQFF.